The clone carrying this TCR beta chain was counted a single time. Per germline, CDR1 SGHTA and CDR2 FQGTGA. The CDR3 runs 15 residues. Trimming removed 0 bases at V and 5 bases at J, with 11 bases between. These data come from a study of STAT5B mutations in CD4+ large granular lymphocyte leukemia. Assay used: immunoSEQ multiplex PCR; TCRdb lists only in-frame clones, some missing. The sample shows about 35,000 clones, approximately 67% of them seen only once. This TCR derives from a human donor in good health. The J gene is TRBJ2-1, the V gene TRBV7-3; D unresolved. Sequenced material: CD4+ T cells from blood buffy coats. CDR3 region: CASSLTPSQDNEQFF. The CDR3 DNA is TGTGCCAGCAGCTTAACCCCATCGCAAGACAATGAGCAGTTCTTC.